This T cell receptor (beta chain) comes out of a study of vaccination and CD4 T cells after COVID-19. The overall study: Cells were stimulated with overlapping spike peptide pools from SARS-CoV-2, HCoV-NL63, HCoV-OC43 and HCoV-229E.

Of note for this clonotype: No antigen is known for it.

Cultured CD4+ T-cell DNA underwent Oncomine TCR Beta short-read sequencing. TCRdb reprocessed the PCR reads via MiXCR and lists one record per CDR3 protein. The sample has fewer than 15,000 distinct CDR3 sequences, over 50% seen once. Findings and caveats of the study: Vaccine-specific clones numbering 304 of 307 showed spike mono-reactivity in convalescent patients.

The treatment was: approximately 10-day PBMC culture with coronavirus spike peptide pools or control peptides (ViraFEST assay). Trimming cost V 0 bases and J 0 bases; bases outside gene matches: 5. The CDR3 is made up of 18 amino acids. Germline CDR1 SGHRS, CDR2 YFSETQ. The TCR sequence derives from a human donor who had recovered from COVID-19. The chain uses TRBV5-1 and TRBJ2-3; 12 nucleotides match TRBD2. Sequences were obtained from CD4+ T cells from blood, cultured in vitro. The CDR3: CASSLASGTSGSTDTQYF. The CDR3, as DNA: TGCGCCAGCAGCTTGGCCTCCGGGACTAGCGGGAGCACAGATACGCAGTATTTT.